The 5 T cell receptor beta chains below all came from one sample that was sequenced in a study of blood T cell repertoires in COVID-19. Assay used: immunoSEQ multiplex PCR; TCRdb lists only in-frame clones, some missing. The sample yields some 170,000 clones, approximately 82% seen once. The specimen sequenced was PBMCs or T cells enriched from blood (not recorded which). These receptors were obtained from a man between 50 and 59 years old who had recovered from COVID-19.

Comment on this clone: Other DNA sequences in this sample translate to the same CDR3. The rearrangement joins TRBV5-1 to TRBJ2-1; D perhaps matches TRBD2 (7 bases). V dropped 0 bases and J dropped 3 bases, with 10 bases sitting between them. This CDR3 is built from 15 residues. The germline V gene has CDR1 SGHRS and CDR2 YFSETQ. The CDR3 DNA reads TGCGCCAGCAGCTTGGCGGGGGGCTTCTACAATGAGCAGTTCTTC. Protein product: CASSLAGGFYNEQFF.

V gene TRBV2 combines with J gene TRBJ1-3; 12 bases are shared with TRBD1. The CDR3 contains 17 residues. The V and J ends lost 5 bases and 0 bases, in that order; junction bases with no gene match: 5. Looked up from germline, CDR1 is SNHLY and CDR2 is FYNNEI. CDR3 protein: CASSSGTGGPSGNTIYF. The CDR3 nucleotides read TGTGCCAGCAGTTCCGGGACAGGGGGCCCCTCTGGAAACACCATATATTTT.

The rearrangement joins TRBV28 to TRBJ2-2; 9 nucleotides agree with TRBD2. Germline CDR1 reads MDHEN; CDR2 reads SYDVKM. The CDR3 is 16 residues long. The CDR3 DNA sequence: TGTCCCATCCGCGCGGGGGGGGTATCGAACACCGGGGAGCTGTTTTTT. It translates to CPIRAGGVSNTGELFF. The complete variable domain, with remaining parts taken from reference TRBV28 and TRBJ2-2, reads DVKVTQSSRYLVKRTGEKVFLECVQDMDHENMFWYRQDPGLGLRLIYFSYDVKMKEKGDIPEGYSVSREKKERFSLILESASTNQTSMYLCPIRAGGVSNTGELFFGEGSRLTVL.

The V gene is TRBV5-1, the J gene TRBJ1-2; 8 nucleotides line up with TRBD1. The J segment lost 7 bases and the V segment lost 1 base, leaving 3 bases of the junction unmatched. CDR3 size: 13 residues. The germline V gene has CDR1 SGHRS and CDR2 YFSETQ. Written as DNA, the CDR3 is TGCGCCAGCAGCTTGCCGGGGACAGGTGGCTACACCTTC. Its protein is CASSLPGTGGYTF.

CDR3 sequence: CASMTGLMNTEAFF. The CDR3 DNA reads TGTGCCAGCATGACAGGGCTCATGAACACTGAAGCTTTCTTT. This sequence joins TRBV6-5 and TRBJ1-1; 7 nucleotides align to TRBD1. J was trimmed by 0 bases and V by 7 bases; bases with no gene match: 5. CDR1 MNHEY and CDR2 SVGAGI come from the germline V gene. The CDR3 loop spans 14 amino acids.